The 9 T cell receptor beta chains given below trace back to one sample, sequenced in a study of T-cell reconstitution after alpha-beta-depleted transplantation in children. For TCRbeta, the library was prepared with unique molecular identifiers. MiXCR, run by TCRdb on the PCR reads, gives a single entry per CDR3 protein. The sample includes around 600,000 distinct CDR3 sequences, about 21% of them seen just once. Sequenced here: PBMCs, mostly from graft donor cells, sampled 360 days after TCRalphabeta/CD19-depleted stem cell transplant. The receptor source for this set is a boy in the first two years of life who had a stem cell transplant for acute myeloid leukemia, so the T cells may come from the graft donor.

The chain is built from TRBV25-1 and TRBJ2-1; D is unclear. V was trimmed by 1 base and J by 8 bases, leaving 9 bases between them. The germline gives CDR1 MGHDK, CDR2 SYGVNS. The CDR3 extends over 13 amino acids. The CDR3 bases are TGTGCCAGCAGTGAATCCCGGAGAGATGAGCAGTTCTTC. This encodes CASSESRRDEQFF.

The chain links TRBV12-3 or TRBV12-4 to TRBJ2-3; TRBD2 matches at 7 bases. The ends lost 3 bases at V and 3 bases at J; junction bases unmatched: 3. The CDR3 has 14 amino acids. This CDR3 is CASSLMGGTDTQYF. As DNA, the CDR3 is TGTGCCAGCAGTTTGATGGGGGGGACAGATACGCAGTATTTT.

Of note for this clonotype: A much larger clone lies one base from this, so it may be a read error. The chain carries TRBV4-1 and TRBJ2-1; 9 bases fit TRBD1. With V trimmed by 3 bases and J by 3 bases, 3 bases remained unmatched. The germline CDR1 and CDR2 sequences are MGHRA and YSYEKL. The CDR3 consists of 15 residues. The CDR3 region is CASSHPGQGYNEQFF. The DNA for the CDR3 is TGCGCCAGCAGCCACCCGGGACAGGGCTACAATGAGCAGTTCTTC.

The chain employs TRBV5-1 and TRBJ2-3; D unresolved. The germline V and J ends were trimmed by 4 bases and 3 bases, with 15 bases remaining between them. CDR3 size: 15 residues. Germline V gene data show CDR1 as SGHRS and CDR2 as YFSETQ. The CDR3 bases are TGCGCCAGCAGCCCAAGGGCCCTGCAGACAGATACGCAGTATTTT. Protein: CASSPRALQTDTQYF.

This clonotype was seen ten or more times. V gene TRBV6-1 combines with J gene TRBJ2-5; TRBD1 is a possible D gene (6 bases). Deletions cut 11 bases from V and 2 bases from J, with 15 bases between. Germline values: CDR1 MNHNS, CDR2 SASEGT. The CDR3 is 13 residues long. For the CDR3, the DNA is TGTGCCGTCACCGACAGGCCACAAGAGACCCAGTACTTC. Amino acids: CAVTDRPQETQYF.

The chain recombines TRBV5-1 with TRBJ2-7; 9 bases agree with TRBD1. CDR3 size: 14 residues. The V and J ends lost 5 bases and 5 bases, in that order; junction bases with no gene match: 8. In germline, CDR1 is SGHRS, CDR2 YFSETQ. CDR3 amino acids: CASSRDGQGHEQYV. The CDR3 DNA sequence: TGCGCCAGCAGTCGGGACGGACAGGGGCACGAGCAGTACGTC.

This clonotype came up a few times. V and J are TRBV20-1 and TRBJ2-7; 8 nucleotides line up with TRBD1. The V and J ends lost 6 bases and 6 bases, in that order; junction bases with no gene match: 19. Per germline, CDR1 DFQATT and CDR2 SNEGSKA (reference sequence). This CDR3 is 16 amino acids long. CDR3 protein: CSALDLPGQGAGEQYF. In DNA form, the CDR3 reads TGCAGTGCGCTGGACTTGCCTGGACAGGGCGCAGGCGAGCAGTACTTC.

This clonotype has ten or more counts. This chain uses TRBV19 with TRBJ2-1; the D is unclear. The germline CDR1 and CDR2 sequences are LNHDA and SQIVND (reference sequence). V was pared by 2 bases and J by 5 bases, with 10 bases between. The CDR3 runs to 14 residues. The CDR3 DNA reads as TGTGCCAGTAGTATACCTGGCCCCCACAATGAGCAGTTCTTC. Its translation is CASSIPGPHNEQFF.

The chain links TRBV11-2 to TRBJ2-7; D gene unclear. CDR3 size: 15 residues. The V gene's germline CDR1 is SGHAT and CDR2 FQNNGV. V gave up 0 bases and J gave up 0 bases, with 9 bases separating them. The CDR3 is CASSLDTPSSYEQYV. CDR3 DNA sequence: TGTGCCAGCAGCTTAGATACACCGAGCTCCTACGAGCAGTACGTC.